The rows below give T cell receptor beta chains drawn from one sample of a study of T cells expressing NK-cell markers. TCRdb re-analyzed the 5' RACE reads; it lists each CDR3 protein once, without DNA. This sample contains 150,000 to 180,000 distinct CDR3 sequences. Sequenced material: blood T cells: a sorted CD56 or NKG2C T cell subset, CD4+ or CD8+ T cells, or bulk PBMC T cells (not recorded which). Source of these receptors: a woman aged 45 to 65 in good health. The CDR3 runs from the conserved cysteine through the conserved F or W.

>TRBJ2-1|TRBV28
CASSSPIAGEDEQFF
>TRBJ1-1|TRBV27
CASSSEGLSTEAFF
>TRBJ1-2|TRBV27
CASSSDRNGYTF
>TRBJ1-2|TRBV15
CATSVRENYGYTF
>TRBJ2-2|TRBV27
CASSKASVNTGELFF
>TRBJ1-4|TRBV10-3
CAIKRTTNEKLFF
>TRBJ2-1|TRBV7-8
CASSGDLRPHNEQFF
>TRBJ2-1|TRBV5-6
CASSLPRSRESNNEQFF
>TRBJ1-4|TRBV27
CASKGSVSGEKLFF
>TRBJ2-2|TRBV30
CAWSGGTGELFF
>TRBJ2-7|TRBV4-1
CASSPSWTSGASYEQYF
>TRBJ2-1|TRBV5-1
CASTYRAGNEQFF
>TRBJ1-2|TRBV20-1
CSAWSPENYGYTF
>TRBJ2-1|TRBV19
CASISREDLNEQFF
>TRBJ2-7|TRBV7-6
CASTPPGQGFHEQYF
>TRBJ2-1|TRBV28
CASEGRNYNEQFF
>TRBJ1-2|TRBV7-9
CASSRDSQSSTF
>TRBJ2-2|TRBV24-1
CATSDLRVATGELFF
>TRBJ2-1|TRBV3-1
CASSRAERGNEQFF
>TRBJ2-1|TRBV6-5
CASSYEGVRNEQFF
>TRBJ2-7|TRBV29-1
CSPRPTTTYEQYF
>TRBJ2-1|TRBV25-1
CASSDSLTPQFF
>TRBJ1-2|TRBV2
CASSDGQIMLYGYTF
>TRBJ2-7|TRBV7-8
CASSSSGPSSYEQYF
>TRBJ2-1|TRBV15
CATSRGVGFAEQFF
>TRBJ2-2|TRBV12-3/TRBV12-4
CASSARTSGRSGTGELFF
>TRBJ2-1|TRBV7-8
CASRNDGRGNEQFF
>TRBJ2-1|TRBV12-3/TRBV12-4
CASSFGTGQFF
>TRBJ1-2|TRBV24-1
CATSDFGRDSGYTF
>TRBJ2-1|TRBV6-1
CASSGPRPQAYNEQFF
>TRBJ2-5|TRBV12-3/TRBV12-4
CASTPGGRETQYF
>TRBJ1-5|TRBV7-9
CASSIWQGTGVSPNQPQHF
>TRBJ1-1|TRBV19
CASSIALGTGNTEAFF
>TRBJ2-1|TRBV5-1
CASSSGGGYNEQFF
>TRBJ1-2|TRBV5-6
CASSPGRAYGYTF
>TRBJ2-7|TRBV20-1
CSARLDRASSYEQYF
>TRBJ2-7|TRBV9
CASSVNRVDEQYF
>TRBJ1-2|TRBV10-2
CASSEGAVIYGYTF
>TRBJ1-1|TRBV29-1
CSILRNTEAFF
>TRBJ2-1|TRBV19
CASSMGQGARNEQFF
>TRBJ2-1|TRBV7-9
CASRSGGIEQFF
>TRBJ2-3|TRBV24-1
CATSDLMTMTQYF
>TRBJ2-3|TRBV2
CAKTGLAGRADTQYF
>TRBJ2-7|TRBV13
CASSPGLAEDYEQYF